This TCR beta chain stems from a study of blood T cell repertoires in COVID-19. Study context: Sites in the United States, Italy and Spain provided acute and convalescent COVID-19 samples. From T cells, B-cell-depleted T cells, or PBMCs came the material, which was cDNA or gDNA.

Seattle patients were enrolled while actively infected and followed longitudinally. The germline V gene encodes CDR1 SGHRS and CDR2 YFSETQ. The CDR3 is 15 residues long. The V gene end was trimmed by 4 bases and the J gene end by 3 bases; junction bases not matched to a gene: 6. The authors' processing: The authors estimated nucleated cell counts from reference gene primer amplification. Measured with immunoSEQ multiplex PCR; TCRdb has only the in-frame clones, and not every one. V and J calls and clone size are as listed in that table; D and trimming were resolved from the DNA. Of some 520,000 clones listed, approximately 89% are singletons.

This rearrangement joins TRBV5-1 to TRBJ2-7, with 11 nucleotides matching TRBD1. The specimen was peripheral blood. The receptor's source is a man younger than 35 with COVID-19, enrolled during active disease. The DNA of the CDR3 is TGCGCCAGCAGCCAGGGACAGGGGGTCAACTACGAGCAGTACTTC. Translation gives CASSQGQGVNYEQYF.